This T cell receptor (beta chain) derives from a study of blood T cell repertoires in COVID-19. Study-level information: T cells, B-cell-depleted T cells, or PBMCs provided the cDNA or gDNA that served as material.

The data were produced by immunoSEQ multiplex PCR, yet TCRdb's version contains in-frame clones alone and is incomplete. The sample shows under 400,000 clones, roughly 85% of them seen only once. This CDR3 has 15 residues. V was clipped by 5 bases and J by 6 bases; unmatched bases: 6. Per the germline V gene, CDR1 is LGHDT and CDR2 is YNNKEL (reference sequence). Residents of 20 to 25 US areas, aged about 18 to 95 years, made up the participants. The sample taken for sequencing was PBMCs or T cells enriched from blood (not recorded which). The chain carries TRBV3-1 (or the pseudogene TRBV3-2) and TRBJ2-2; TRBD2 matches at 10 bases. This clonotype originated in a woman between 40 and 50 years old with acute COVID-19. CDR3 protein: CASSEYSGRAGELFF. In nucleotides, the CDR3 is TGTGCCAGCAGCGAATACAGCGGGAGGGCCGGGGAGCTGTTTTTT.